A selection of T cell receptor beta chains follows, all from one sample in a study of Ad26.COV2.S vaccination and SARS-CoV-2 variants. Produced via immunoSEQ multiplex PCR; TCRdb's table is partial and in-frame only. The data hold 350,000 to 450,000 clones, with about 91% observed a single time. Sequencing was performed on peripheral blood, taken after recovery from COVID-19. These receptors all stem from a human donor who had recovered from COVID-19. Both conserved end residues are part of each CDR3. Each record gives: CDR3 protein, CDR3 DNA, CDR3 length, clone size, D gene, J gene, V gene. D genes are given only for firm matches. Size is omitted from some rows. Given values are once, few, many or a class for expanded clones.

cdr3_aa: CASSLMGDSNYGYTF
cdr3_nt: TGTGCCAGCAGCTTAATGGGGGACAGTAACTATGGCTACACCTTC
cdr3_length: 15
clone_size: -
d_call: TRBD1
j_call: TRBJ1-2
v_call: TRBV7-3

cdr3_aa: CASSPDSPSYNEQFF
cdr3_nt: TGTGCCAGCAGCCCCGACTCGCCGTCCTACAATGAGCAGTTCTTC
cdr3_length: 15
clone_size: -
d_call: -
j_call: TRBJ2-1
v_call: TRBV7-9

cdr3_aa: CASSGGQYGNQPQHF
cdr3_nt: TGTGCCAGCAGCGGGGGACAGTATGGAAATCAGCCCCAGCATTTT
cdr3_length: 15
clone_size: -
d_call: TRBD1
j_call: TRBJ1-5
v_call: TRBV5-6

cdr3_aa: CASSYGIYEQYF
cdr3_nt: TGTGCCAGCAGTTACGGGATTTACGAGCAGTACTTC
cdr3_length: 12
clone_size: -
d_call: -
j_call: TRBJ2-7
v_call: TRBV12-3/TRBV12-4

cdr3_aa: CASSQSTSGSNEQFF
cdr3_nt: TGCGCCAGCAGCCAATCGACTAGCGGGTCTAATGAGCAGTTCTTC
cdr3_length: 15
clone_size: -
d_call: TRBD2
j_call: TRBJ2-1
v_call: TRBV5-1

cdr3_aa: CASSLFLPKIQETQYF
cdr3_nt: TGTGCCAGCAGCTTATTCCTCCCGAAAATCCAAGAGACCCAGTACTTC
cdr3_length: 16
clone_size: -
d_call: -
j_call: TRBJ2-5
v_call: TRBV7-9

cdr3_aa: CAIRGWNTEAFF
cdr3_nt: TGTGCCATTCGTGGGTGGAACACTGAAGCTTTCTTT
cdr3_length: 12
clone_size: once
d_call: -
j_call: TRBJ1-1
v_call: TRBV19

cdr3_aa: CASSTGVAGIYNEQFF
cdr3_nt: TGCGCCAGCAGCACGGGGGTAGCGGGGATTTACAATGAGCAGTTCTTC
cdr3_length: 16
clone_size: -
d_call: TRBD2
j_call: TRBJ2-1
v_call: TRBV5-1

cdr3_aa: CASSRTGGLDEQFF
cdr3_nt: TGTGCCAGCAGCCGGACAGGGGGCCTGGATGAGCAGTTCTTC
cdr3_length: 14
clone_size: -
d_call: TRBD1
j_call: TRBJ2-1
v_call: TRBV3-1/TRBV3-2

cdr3_aa: CASSVGHEGYEQYF
cdr3_nt: TGTGCCAGCAGCGTGGGGCATGAGGGCTACGAGCAGTACTTC
cdr3_length: 14
clone_size: -
d_call: -
j_call: TRBJ2-7
v_call: TRBV9

cdr3_aa: CASSPGDGRGAFYNEQFF
cdr3_nt: TGCGCCAGCAGCCCGGGGGACGGGCGGGGGGCCTTCTACAATGAGCAGTTCTTC
cdr3_length: 18
clone_size: -
d_call: TRBD2
j_call: TRBJ2-1
v_call: TRBV4-1

cdr3_aa: CASSGSVNTEAFF
cdr3_nt: TGTGCCAGTAGTGGCTCGGTGAACACTGAAGCTTTCTTT
cdr3_length: 13
clone_size: -
d_call: -
j_call: TRBJ1-1
v_call: TRBV19

cdr3_aa: CASSGLYEQYF
cdr3_nt: TGTGCCAGCAGCGGGTTATACGAGCAGTACTTC
cdr3_length: 11
clone_size: -
d_call: -
j_call: TRBJ2-7
v_call: TRBV7-9

cdr3_aa: CASSQPDSYNSPLHF
cdr3_nt: TGCGCCAGCAGCCAACCCGACTCCTATAATTCACCCCTCCACTTT
cdr3_length: 15
clone_size: -
d_call: -
j_call: TRBJ1-6
v_call: TRBV4-1

cdr3_aa: CASRGTDTQYF
cdr3_nt: TGTGCCAGCAGGGGCACAGATACGCAGTATTTT
cdr3_length: 11
clone_size: -
d_call: -
j_call: TRBJ2-3
v_call: TRBV6-5

cdr3_aa: CASNKQGKGISYEQYF
cdr3_nt: TGTGCCAGCAATAAACAGGGGAAGGGGATAAGCTACGAGCAGTACTTC
cdr3_length: 16
clone_size: -
d_call: TRBD1
j_call: TRBJ2-7
v_call: TRBV6-6

cdr3_aa: CASSAAGGQPQHF
cdr3_nt: TGTGCCAGCAGTGCGGCAGGAGGCCAGCCCCAGCATTTT
cdr3_length: 13
clone_size: once
d_call: -
j_call: TRBJ1-5
v_call: TRBV12-3/TRBV12-4

cdr3_aa: CASSYAGRDEQFF
cdr3_nt: TGTGCCAGCAGTTATGCGGGGAGGGATGAGCAGTTCTTC
cdr3_length: 13
clone_size: once
d_call: TRBD2
j_call: TRBJ2-1
v_call: TRBV6-5

cdr3_aa: CASSLGRGQKNTGELFF
cdr3_nt: TGTGCCAGCAGCTTAGGAAGGGGACAGAAGAACACCGGGGAGCTGTTTTTT
cdr3_length: 17
clone_size: -
d_call: TRBD1
j_call: TRBJ2-2
v_call: TRBV7-8

cdr3_aa: CATSRETGAYQETQYF
cdr3_nt: TGTGCCACCAGCAGAGAAACGGGGGCGTACCAAGAGACCCAGTACTTC
cdr3_length: 16
clone_size: -
d_call: -
j_call: TRBJ2-5
v_call: TRBV15

cdr3_aa: CASSERQGGGNEQFF
cdr3_nt: TGTGCCAGCAGTGAAAGGCAGGGTGGTGGCAATGAGCAGTTCTTC
cdr3_length: 15
clone_size: -
d_call: -
j_call: TRBJ2-1
v_call: TRBV2

cdr3_aa: CASSLDWRDRVNSPLHF
cdr3_nt: TGTGCCAGCAGCTTAGATTGGAGAGACAGGGTGAATTCACCCCTCCACTTT
cdr3_length: 17
clone_size: -
d_call: TRBD1
j_call: TRBJ1-6
v_call: TRBV7-2

cdr3_aa: CAIRDNNFYEQYF
cdr3_nt: TGTGCCATCCGGGACAACAACTTTTACGAGCAGTACTTC
cdr3_length: 13
clone_size: -
d_call: -
j_call: TRBJ2-7
v_call: TRBV10-3

cdr3_aa: CASSESGRQGGNNEQFF
cdr3_nt: TGTGCCAGCAGTGAATCGGGTCGGCAGGGAGGGAACAATGAGCAGTTCTTC
cdr3_length: 17
clone_size: -
d_call: TRBD2
j_call: TRBJ2-1
v_call: TRBV25-1

cdr3_aa: CASSPGTYEQYF
cdr3_nt: TGTGCCAGCAGCCCAGGGACTTACGAGCAGTACTTC
cdr3_length: 12
clone_size: -
d_call: -
j_call: TRBJ2-7
v_call: TRBV6-2/TRBV6-3

cdr3_aa: CASSPQGWRGQPQHF
cdr3_nt: TGTGCCAGCTCACCACAGGGGTGGAGAGGGCAGCCCCAGCATTTT
cdr3_length: 15
clone_size: -
d_call: -
j_call: TRBJ1-5
v_call: TRBV18

cdr3_aa: CASSTDRGIDTQYF
cdr3_nt: TGTGCCAGCAGCACGGACAGGGGAATTGATACGCAGTATTTT
cdr3_length: 14
clone_size: -
d_call: TRBD1
j_call: TRBJ2-3
v_call: TRBV5-4

cdr3_aa: CASRADSSTDTQYF
cdr3_nt: TGCGCCAGCAGGGCCGACAGTTCCACAGATACGCAGTATTTT
cdr3_length: 14
clone_size: -
d_call: -
j_call: TRBJ2-3
v_call: TRBV10-1

cdr3_aa: CASSIRGSDLSNQPQHF
cdr3_nt: TGTGCCAGTAGTATCCGGGGATCAGACCTTAGCAATCAGCCCCAGCATTTT
cdr3_length: 17
clone_size: -
d_call: -
j_call: TRBJ1-5
v_call: TRBV19

cdr3_aa: CASSQGFSARLDTIYF
cdr3_nt: TGTGCCAGCAGCCAAGGGTTTTCCGCTCGGTTGGACACCATATATTTT
cdr3_length: 16
clone_size: -
d_call: -
j_call: TRBJ1-3
v_call: TRBV14

cdr3_aa: CASSPPTSGYNEQFF
cdr3_nt: TGTGCCAGCAGCCCCCCGACTAGCGGTTACAATGAGCAGTTCTTC
cdr3_length: 15
clone_size: -
d_call: TRBD2
j_call: TRBJ2-1
v_call: TRBV11-2

cdr3_aa: CASSLGRADFF
cdr3_nt: TGTGCCAGCAGTTTGGGCAGGGCGGACTTCTTT
cdr3_length: 11
clone_size: -
d_call: -
j_call: TRBJ1-1
v_call: TRBV12-3/TRBV12-4

cdr3_aa: CASSYGQGSSNQPQHF
cdr3_nt: TGTGCCAGCAGTTACGGACAGGGTTCTAGCAATCAGCCCCAGCATTTT
cdr3_length: 16
clone_size: -
d_call: TRBD1
j_call: TRBJ1-5
v_call: TRBV6-6

cdr3_aa: CASSFQTSSTDTQYF
cdr3_nt: TGTGCCAGCAGTTTCCAGACCTCTAGCACAGATACGCAGTATTTT
cdr3_length: 15
clone_size: once
d_call: -
j_call: TRBJ2-3
v_call: TRBV6-2/TRBV6-3

cdr3_aa: CASSYVLARTGETQYF
cdr3_nt: TGTGCCAGCAGTTACGTTCTAGCACGAACGGGGGAGACCCAGTACTTC
cdr3_length: 16
clone_size: -
d_call: -
j_call: TRBJ2-5
v_call: TRBV6-2/TRBV6-3

cdr3_aa: CASISDSSSYGYTF
cdr3_nt: TGTGCCAGTATTTCGGACAGTTCTAGTTATGGCTACACCTTC
cdr3_length: 14
clone_size: -
d_call: -
j_call: TRBJ1-2
v_call: TRBV19

cdr3_aa: CASSMDRGAGNTIYF
cdr3_nt: TGTGCCAGTAGTATGGACCGGGGGGCTGGAAACACCATATATTTT
cdr3_length: 15
clone_size: -
d_call: -
j_call: TRBJ1-3
v_call: TRBV19

cdr3_aa: CASSSREGIYYGYTF
cdr3_nt: TGTGCCAGCAGCTCTCGTGAGGGAATTTACTATGGCTACACCTTC
cdr3_length: 15
clone_size: -
d_call: -
j_call: TRBJ1-2
v_call: TRBV6-6

cdr3_aa: CASSQRLDHNHEQYF
cdr3_nt: TGCGCCAGCAGCCAGAGACTCGATCATAACCACGAGCAGTACTTC
cdr3_length: 15
clone_size: once
d_call: -
j_call: TRBJ2-7
v_call: TRBV4-3

cdr3_aa: CASSVWGTSTDTQYF
cdr3_nt: TGTGCCAGCAGCGTTTGGGGGACTAGCACAGATACGCAGTATTTT
cdr3_length: 15
clone_size: once
d_call: -
j_call: TRBJ2-3
v_call: TRBV9

cdr3_aa: CASSPGQGERYEQYF
cdr3_nt: TGTGCCAGCAGCCCGGGACAGGGGGAGAGGTACGAGCAGTACTTC
cdr3_length: 15
clone_size: few
d_call: TRBD1
j_call: TRBJ2-7
v_call: TRBV5-4

cdr3_aa: CSVGRPPPYNEQFF
cdr3_nt: TGCAGCGTCGGACGCCCCCCCCCATACAATGAGCAGTTCTTC
cdr3_length: 14
clone_size: -
d_call: -
j_call: TRBJ2-1
v_call: TRBV29-1

cdr3_aa: CASSQDISRQGVSGYTF
cdr3_nt: TGCGCCAGCAGCCAAGATATTAGCCGACAGGGGGTTAGCGGCTACACCTTC
cdr3_length: 17
clone_size: -
d_call: TRBD1
j_call: TRBJ1-2
v_call: TRBV4-3

cdr3_aa: CASSQNPGPPAQPQHF
cdr3_nt: TGTGCCAGCAGCCAGAACCCCGGCCCCCCGGCTCAGCCCCAGCATTTT
cdr3_length: 16
clone_size: -
d_call: -
j_call: TRBJ1-5
v_call: TRBV3-1/TRBV3-2

cdr3_aa: CASSKRDRHTEAFF
cdr3_nt: TGTGCCAGTAGCAAGAGAGACAGACACACTGAAGCTTTCTTT
cdr3_length: 14
clone_size: -
d_call: -
j_call: TRBJ1-1
v_call: TRBV19

cdr3_aa: CASSLEGGKFNQPQHF
cdr3_nt: TGTGCCAGCAGTTTAGAAGGGGGCAAGTTCAATCAGCCCCAGCATTTT
cdr3_length: 16
clone_size: -
d_call: TRBD1
j_call: TRBJ1-5
v_call: TRBV27

cdr3_aa: CASSRDRAESPLHF
cdr3_nt: TGCGCCAGCAGTAGGGACAGGGCCGAATCACCCCTCCACTTT
cdr3_length: 14
clone_size: -
d_call: TRBD1
j_call: TRBJ1-6
v_call: TRBV10-1

cdr3_aa: CASSSSDRYYGNTIYF
cdr3_nt: TGTGCCAGCAGTTCCTCGGACAGGTACTATGGAAACACCATATATTTT
cdr3_length: 16
clone_size: -
d_call: TRBD1
j_call: TRBJ1-3
v_call: TRBV6-2/TRBV6-3

cdr3_aa: CASSIANSNQPQHF
cdr3_nt: TGTGCCAGTAGTATAGCTAACAGCAATCAGCCCCAGCATTTT
cdr3_length: 14
clone_size: -
d_call: -
j_call: TRBJ1-5
v_call: TRBV19

cdr3_aa: CASSYSGAAYGYTF
cdr3_nt: TGTGCCAGCAGTTACTCCGGGGCAGCTTATGGCTACACCTTC
cdr3_length: 14
clone_size: -
d_call: -
j_call: TRBJ1-2
v_call: TRBV6-2/TRBV6-3

cdr3_aa: CASSISPGAGGELFF
cdr3_nt: TGTGCCAGCAGTATCTCTCCAGGGGCGGGCGGGGAGCTGTTTTTT
cdr3_length: 15
clone_size: -
d_call: -
j_call: TRBJ2-2
v_call: TRBV14

cdr3_aa: CASSVDGGVKTQYF
cdr3_nt: TGTGCCAGCAGCGTAGACGGGGGCGTCAAGACCCAGTACTTC
cdr3_length: 14
clone_size: -
d_call: -
j_call: TRBJ2-5
v_call: TRBV9

cdr3_aa: CATLPGTGSTDTQYF
cdr3_nt: TGTGCCACCTTACCTGGGACAGGGAGCACAGATACGCAGTATTTT
cdr3_length: 15
clone_size: -
d_call: TRBD1
j_call: TRBJ2-3
v_call: TRBV2